This T cell receptor (beta chain) is drawn from a study of T-cell memory formation after mild COVID-19 (dated by TCRdb to about 2021). Concerning the study at large: Most TCR sequence clusters were specific to one of the two donors. Longitudinal TCRalpha and TCRbeta repertoire sequencing tracked T-cell clones expanding and contracting after mild COVID-19 in a couple of donors. The cohort was made up of two young adult volunteers, one female and one male, who were previously healthy. What the authors observed across the whole study: Only a couple of mild cases were covered by the study, and larger cohorts that include severe cases with pre-infection samples were considered necessary. Balanced CD4/CD8 phenotypes were observed for clones contracting from day 15 to 85, whereas a bias towards CD4+ was observed for a second wave of clones expanding from day 15 to 37. Some responding clones were detected in pre-infection memory, suggesting pre-existing cross-reactive memory T cells joined the SARS-CoV-2 response. Contracting CD4+ clones appeared mostly in the CM and EM memory subsets, whereas CD8+ clones were enriched in EMRA. The second-wave clones that peaked on day 37 were not confirmed to be SARS-CoV-2 specific.

According to the germline V gene (reference sequence), CDR1 reads SGHKS and CDR2 reads YYEKEE. Reading from cysteine to phenylalanine, the CDR3 counts 13 amino acids. The kept DNA is CDR3 alone, 39 bases in frame from the first base. V was cut back by 4 bases and J by 6 bases, leaving a gap of 11 bases between them. Worth noting for this clonotype: Its antigen remains undetermined. No much larger clonotype is one base removed from it; base qualities were not supplied.

PBMCs were isolated by Ficoll-Paque density gradient centrifugation. The sequencing machine was an Illumina NovaSeq 6000. cDNA libraries for TCRalpha and TCRbeta were prepared by 5'RACE using constant-segment primers, with sample barcodes and unique molecular identifiers added. Trizol reagent was used to extract RNA from every sample. Libraries were amplified in two PCR steps, with a second sample barcode and Illumina TruSeq adapters added in the second step. Sequencing of the libraries was done on an Illumina NovaSeq, producing 2 x 150 bp paired-end reads. The study's own analysis went as follows. Demultiplexing of reads and collapsing into UMI-guided consensus sequences were performed with migec v1.2.7. With mixcr v2.1.11, UMI consensuses were aligned to TRA and TRB V and J templates and assembled into clonotypes. A clonotype was counted as expanded or contracted only if both edgeR and NoisET called the change significant, with noise models trained on biological replicates. For edgeR calls, a false discovery rate-adjusted p below 0.01 and a log2 fold-change threshold of 1 were applied. As an exploratory analysis of dynamics, max-normalized trajectories of the 1000 most abundant clonotypes were examined with PCA combined with hierarchical clustering. Each responding clone was given a CD4 or CD8 phenotype based on the CD4+ and CD8+ repertoires, which had been sequenced separately. The raw public reads went through TCRdb reprocessing: fastp at Q25, MiXCR clone calling, in-frame beta chains kept. Entries that share a CDR3 protein sequence are merged under the most common genes and DNA. It is TCRdb's table, rather than the study itself, that gives the V and J calls and clone size. The sample has about 250,000 distinct CDR3 sequences on record, about 20% of them singletons. The ten biggest clones cover around 23% of the sample.

This receptor chain uses TRBV5-5 and TRBJ1-5; a confident D gene designation cannot be given. The TCR was taken from a man between 18 and 35 years old who had mild COVID-19 (a few samples of this study predate the infection). The sample titles of this study are shuffled in the database, so cell type and time point are left out; the donor was told from shared clones. Sequencing input: PBMCs or a T cell subset sorted from them (not recorded which). The sequence in DNA is TGTGCCAGCAGCGTCCGGGTCAGTCAGCCCCAGCATTTT. It specifies CASSVRVSQPQHF.